These T cell receptor beta chains were read from a single sample in a study of T-cell reconstitution after alpha-beta-depleted transplantation in children. TCRdb analysed the PCR reads with MiXCR anew, one entry per CDR3 protein. The sample has 330,000 or so distinct CDR3 sequences; about 7.3% are singletons. The sample consisted of peripheral blood, taken 360 days after TCRalphabeta/CD19-depleted stem cell transplant. The receptors here all came from a female patient aged 2 to 10 who had a stem cell transplant for Fanconi anemia, so the T cells may come from the graft donor. Each CDR3 is given without its conserved first and last residue. Size is stated for part of the rows, as once, few or many counts, or as a class when the clone is expanded.

j_call: TRBJ2-7; v_call: TRBV18; clone_size: .; cdr3_aa: ASSPGTGEVGQY
j_call: TRBJ2-6; v_call: TRBV7-6; clone_size: .; cdr3_aa: ASSYASALGANVLT
j_call: TRBJ2-5; v_call: TRBV13; clone_size: .; cdr3_aa: ASSFTGGEETQY
j_call: TRBJ2-7; v_call: TRBV20-1; clone_size: few; cdr3_aa: SARRTAYEQY
j_call: TRBJ2-5; v_call: TRBV20-1; clone_size: .; cdr3_aa: SAARQGAGETQY
j_call: TRBJ2-1; v_call: TRBV5-1; clone_size: many; cdr3_aa: ASQKSFPVDSGFYNEQF
j_call: TRBJ2-2; v_call: TRBV4-3; clone_size: many; cdr3_aa: ASSQDVGRLAEAGELF
j_call: TRBJ1-1; v_call: TRBV6-4; clone_size: few; cdr3_aa: ASSLLAGTEAF
j_call: TRBJ2-3; v_call: TRBV7-6; clone_size: few; cdr3_aa: ASSLEPPVAGGSTDTQY
j_call: TRBJ2-5; v_call: TRBV20-1; clone_size: .; cdr3_aa: SASGLAGGQNQETQY
j_call: TRBJ2-3; v_call: TRBV11-2; clone_size: .; cdr3_aa: ASSTPGTSRDAQY
j_call: TRBJ2-1; v_call: TRBV7-2; clone_size: many; cdr3_aa: ASSSAGALSPHEQF
j_call: TRBJ2-7; v_call: TRBV7-6; clone_size: many; cdr3_aa: ASSSPTSGNYEQY
j_call: TRBJ2-7; v_call: TRBV20-1; clone_size: many; cdr3_aa: SARLRSGGGDEQY
j_call: TRBJ1-4; v_call: TRBV4-3; clone_size: .; cdr3_aa: ASSQQTGMGRELF
j_call: TRBJ1-2; v_call: TRBV4-3; clone_size: many; cdr3_aa: ASSQEAGRGYGYT
j_call: TRBJ2-2; v_call: TRBV29-1; clone_size: many; cdr3_aa: SAQGTLNTGELF
j_call: TRBJ2-4; v_call: TRBV27; clone_size: .; cdr3_aa: ASRSQGKAKNIQY
j_call: TRBJ2-3; v_call: TRBV6-5; clone_size: few; cdr3_aa: ASSYSRGPNTQY
j_call: TRBJ1-1; v_call: TRBV18; clone_size: .; cdr3_aa: ASSPPPGLGSEAF
j_call: TRBJ2-1; v_call: TRBV11-2; clone_size: .; cdr3_aa: ASSLVGEVSYNEQF
j_call: TRBJ2-1; v_call: TRBV20-1; clone_size: few; cdr3_aa: SARARGRAFHNEQF